These T cell receptor beta chains were read from a single sample in a study of OX40 agonist ivuxolimab in advanced cancers. Clones were read by immunoSEQ multiplex PCR, and TCRdb kept only the in-frame ones, dropping some. The top ten hold approximately 0.58% of the sample, which has about 73,000 clones, around nine tenths seen once. The specimen was CD4+ or CD8+ T cells sorted from blood, collected in a trial of the OX40 agonist ivuxolimab. The receptor source for this set is an adult with an advanced solid tumor such as melanoma, head and neck, liver or kidney cancer. Both conserved end residues are part of each CDR3. D genes are given only for firm matches. Clone size is given for some rows only: seen once, a few or many times, or a class if the clone is expanded.

len	v_gene	j_gene	abundance	d_gene	CDR3nt	CDR3aa
12	TRBV28	TRBJ1-2	-	-	TGTGCCAGCAAGAGGGGCGTCCTCGGCTACACCTTC	CASKRGVLGYTF
13	TRBV29-1	TRBJ1-1	-	-	TGCAGCGTTGATGCCAGTAGAGACACTGAAGCTTTCTTT	CSVDASRDTEAFF
13	TRBV5-6	TRBJ2-7	-	-	TGTGCCAGCAGCTTGTTGGGGTTCTACGGGCAGTACTTC	CASSLLGFYGQYF
15	TRBV19	TRBJ1-4	few	-	TGTGCCAGTAGTATAGATCTCGCGAGGCAGGAGAGACTGTTTTTT	CASSIDLARQERLFF
17	TRBV4-3	TRBJ2-2	few	-	TGCGCCAGCAGCCCTCCCCGGCTGGGTGCGAACACCGGGGAGCTGTTTTTT	CASSPPRLGANTGELFF
16	TRBV6-5	TRBJ2-1	-	TRBD2	TGTGCCAGCAGTTACTCCGCGGGAGGAACCTACAATGAGCAGTTCTTC	CASSYSAGGTYNEQFF
17	TRBV12-5	TRBJ1-2	-	TRBD1	TGTGCTAGTGGTTTGGGCACAGGGGGTATCATTAATTATGGCTACACCTTC	CASGLGTGGIINYGYTF
13	TRBV28	TRBJ2-1	-	TRBD1	TGTGCCAGCCGCGCGGGGACAGGGAGTGAGCAGTTCTTC	CASRAGTGSEQFF
13	TRBV5-8	TRBJ2-5	-	TRBD1	TGTGCCAGCAGCGTCCGGGACAGGGAGACCCAGTACTTC	CASSVRDRETQYF
12	TRBV28	TRBJ2-7	-	-	TGTGCCAGCAGTTCCACCGCGACTGAGCAGTACTTC	CASSSTATEQYF
16	TRBV7-2	TRBJ2-6	-	-	TGTGCCAGCAGCTTGGAAGGGGCTTCTGGGGCCAACGTCCTGACTTTC	CASSLEGASGANVLTF
13	TRBV11-3	TRBJ2-3	once	-	TGTGCCAGCAGCCCCGGGAGCACAGATACGCAGTATTTT	CASSPGSTDTQYF
10	TRBV20-1	TRBJ2-7	-	-	TGCAGTGCTCCTGACTACGAGCAGTACTTC	CSAPDYEQYF
17	TRBV29-1	TRBJ2-1	-	TRBD2	TGCAGCGTTGAATGGACTAGCAAATATGTCAGCTACAATGAGCAGTTCTTC	CSVEWTSKYVSYNEQFF
15	TRBV30	TRBJ2-1	-	-	TGTGCCTGGAGTATAACTAGCACCTTCAACAATGAGCAGTTCTTC	CAWSITSTFNNEQFF
17	TRBV27	TRBJ1-2	-	-	TGTGCCAGCAGTTCCTTGACAGGACTCTACGCCTTTGATGGCTACACCTTC	CASSSLTGLYAFDGYTF
17	TRBV7-9	TRBJ2-3	-	TRBD2	TGTGCCAGCAGCCCACTAGCGGGAGGGCCCTCGGAAGATACGCAGTATTTT	CASSPLAGGPSEDTQYF
16	TRBV5-1	TRBJ1-4	-	-	TGCGCCAGCAACCCGGGCGACGGGGCAGTTAATGAAAAACTGTTTTTT	CASNPGDGAVNEKLFF
12	TRBV6-6	TRBJ1-2	-	-	TGTGCCAGCAGTACGTACAGGGCCGGCTACACCTTC	CASSTYRAGYTF
16	TRBV7-2	TRBJ1-2	-	-	TGTGCCAGCAGCCCCGGGGGGAGTCAAGCTAACTATGGCTACACCTTC	CASSPGGSQANYGYTF
14	TRBV5-4	TRBJ1-6	-	-	TGTGCCAGCAGCTCCCGGGCGGGGGATTCACCCCTCCACTTT	CASSSRAGDSPLHF
13	TRBV7-9	TRBJ2-3	-	-	TGTGCCAGCAGCTTACCTACCACAGATACGCAGTATTTT	CASSLPTTDTQYF
13	TRBV2	TRBJ1-1	-	-	TGTGCCAGCAGTGAAGAAGGGAACACTGAAGCTTTCTTT	CASSEEGNTEAFF
17	TRBV15	TRBJ2-1	-	TRBD1	TGTGCCACCAGCAGAGAAGCCGGGACAGGGGTGATCAATGAGCAGTTCTTC	CATSREAGTGVINEQFF
17	TRBV4-3	TRBJ2-2	-	-	TGCGCCAGCAGCCAAGGTCGTAATAGAGGATACACCGGGGAGCTGTTTTTT	CASSQGRNRGYTGELFF